This is a list of T cell receptor beta chains from one sample in a study of OX40 agonist ivuxolimab in advanced cancers. Sequencing used immunoSEQ multiplex PCR; TCRdb keeps in-frame clones, though not all of them. The sample holds around 80,000 clones; more than 75% are singletons and the top ten take under 3%. The sample in question was CD4+ or CD8+ T cells sorted from blood, obtained in a trial of the OX40 agonist ivuxolimab. These receptors all come from an adult with an advanced solid tumor such as melanoma, head and neck, liver or kidney cancer. The CDR3 runs from the conserved cysteine through the conserved F or W. A D gene is named only where the DNA matches it firmly. Clone size is shown for a subset of rows, as once, few, many or a class of expanded clone.

j_call,clone_size,v_call,d_call,cdr3_length,cdr3_nt,cdr3_aa
TRBJ2-5,NA,TRBV7-2,TRBD2,16,TGTGCCAGCAGCTCCCCTAGCGGGGGGGCCTTGGAGACCCAGTACTTC,CASSSPSGGALETQYF
TRBJ2-3,NA,TRBV7-9,NA,16,TGTGCCAGCAGCTTAGCCCGCCAGACTAGCACAGATACGCAGTATTTT,CASSLARQTSTDTQYF
TRBJ2-4,NA,TRBV28,TRBD2,17,TGTGCCAGCAGTTTGACTAGCGGGGATTCTTTCGAAAACATTCAGTACTTC,CASSLTSGDSFENIQYF
TRBJ1-4,NA,TRBV5-1,NA,15,TGCGCCAGCAGCCCCTCCCGGGACCCTAATGAAAAACTGTTTTTT,CASSPSRDPNEKLFF
TRBJ1-2,NA,TRBV7-8,NA,13,TGTGCCAGCAGCTTTAATAGGGTCTATGGCTACACCTTC,CASSFNRVYGYTF
TRBJ2-1,NA,TRBV2,TRBD1,15,TGTGCCAGCAGGCGTAGACAGGGAAGGGAAAATGAGCAGTTCTTC,CASRRRQGRENEQFF
TRBJ2-5,NA,TRBV7-9,NA,15,TGTGCCAGCAGCTACCCTGTCCTGTACCAAGAGACCCAGTACTTC,CASSYPVLYQETQYF
TRBJ1-2,NA,TRBV5-5,NA,12,TGTGCCAGCAGCTTGGAGTTGTATGGCTACACCTTC,CASSLELYGYTF
TRBJ2-3,NA,TRBV18,NA,13,TGTGCCAGCTCCCCCAGGGGCGAAGATACGCAGTATTTT,CASSPRGEDTQYF
TRBJ2-3,NA,TRBV9,NA,15,TGTGCCAGCAGCGCACAGTACCGGGGCATAGATACGCAGTATTTT,CASSAQYRGIDTQYF
TRBJ2-3,NA,TRBV6-1,TRBD2,14,TGTGCCAGCAGGCCTAGCGGGGGCACAGATACGCAGTATTTT,CASRPSGGTDTQYF
TRBJ1-5,NA,TRBV7-2,NA,15,TGTGCCAGCAGCTTATTGGCAGATAGCAATCAGCCCCAGCATTTT,CASSLLADSNQPQHF
TRBJ2-2,NA,TRBV6-5,NA,16,TGTGCCAGCAGTTACTGGCGGACAGTGAACACCGGGGAGCTGTTTTTT,CASSYWRTVNTGELFF
TRBJ2-1,NA,TRBV6-1,TRBD1,14,TGTGCCAGCAGGTTCGGGACAGACTACAATGAGCAGTTCTTC,CASRFGTDYNEQFF
TRBJ2-1,NA,TRBV5-1,TRBD1,15,TGCGCCAGCAGCTTGGCTGGACAGGGGGCCAATGAGCAGTTCTTC,CASSLAGQGANEQFF
TRBJ2-5,NA,TRBV5-4,NA,15,TGTGCCAGCAGCCTCGCAGGGCAGGGAATAGGGACCCAGTACTTC,CASSLAGQGIGTQYF
TRBJ1-2,NA,TRBV5-1,NA,13,TGCGCCAGCAGCGAGACAGAAAACTATGGCTACACCTTC,CASSETENYGYTF
TRBJ1-4,NA,TRBV28,NA,16,TGTGCCAGCAGTAGACAGTTAGTTGCAACTAATGAAAAACTGTTTTTT,CASSRQLVATNEKLFF
TRBJ2-5,NA,TRBV21-1,NA,13,TGTGCCAGCAGCAAAGAGATGACGGAGACCCAGTACTTC,CASSKEMTETQYF
TRBJ2-2,NA,TRBV4-1,NA,15,TGCGCCAGCAGCCTCAGAGGCGGTAACACCGGGGAGCTGTTTTTT,CASSLRGGNTGELFF
TRBJ1-1,NA,TRBV2,TRBD1,15,TGTGCCAGCAGTGTCGACAGGGGACGGAACACTGAAGCTTTCTTT,CASSVDRGRNTEAFF
TRBJ1-1,NA,TRBV7-2,NA,16,TGTGCCAGCAGCCCAGGCCTCAGGGGATTGAGCACTGAAGCTTTCTTT,CASSPGLRGLSTEAFF
TRBJ1-5,few,TRBV2,TRBD1,15,TGTGCCAGCAGCATCAGGGGGCGAGGCAATCAGCCCCAGCATTTT,CASSIRGRGNQPQHF
TRBJ1-5,NA,TRBV5-4,NA,16,TGTGCCAGCAGCTTGATGCGTATTGCTGACAATCAGCCCCAGCATTTT,CASSLMRIADNQPQHF
TRBJ1-4,NA,TRBV2,NA,15,TGTGCCAGCAGTGAAGTTCGGTCTGCTAATGAAAAACTGTTTTTT,CASSEVRSANEKLFF
TRBJ2-7,NA,TRBV28,NA,13,TGTGCCAGCAGTTTAGACCAAGAGCACGAGCAGTACTTC,CASSLDQEHEQYF
TRBJ2-6,NA,TRBV6-6,NA,13,TGTGCCAGCAAGGGCTCTGGGGCCAACGTCCTGACTTTC,CASKGSGANVLTF